The 4 T cell receptor beta chains presented below share a single source sample, sequenced in a study of response to subunit inactivated influenza vaccine. TCRdb re-analysed the RT-PCR reads in MiXCR, keeping a single row per CDR3 protein. The sample lists about 500,000 distinct CDR3 sequences; approximately 15% were seen once. The starting material was CD4+ T cells sorted from PBMCs, obtained around 25 months after vaccination. These receptors were taken from a man aged 50-75 years who received an inactivated influenza vaccine.

This sequence joins TRBV11-1 and TRBJ2-1; a possible D gene is TRBD2 (6 bases). Germline values: CDR1 SGHAT, CDR2 FQDESV (reference sequence). Trimming took off 5 bases at V and 10 bases at J, with 33 bases between the two ends. This CDR3 comprises 19 residues. The chain's CDR3 is CASSPNSYRTDGVEGEQFF. The DNA for the CDR3 is TGTGCCAGCAGCCCAAACTCTTATCGGACGGATGGGGTGGAGGGGGAGCAGTTCTTC.

Only a few counts were recorded for this clonotype. This chain connects TRBV12-3 or TRBV12-4 to TRBJ1-5; no firm D call. Trimming removed 3 bases from V and 0 bases from J, with 9 bases in between. The CDR3 extends over 15 amino acids. CDR3 in DNA: TGTGCCAGCAGTTTGAGTGAAAATAGCAATCAGCCCCAGCATTTT. Residues: CASSLSENSNQPQHF.

This clonotype was seen only a few times. The rearrangement uses TRBV10-3 and TRBJ2-2; tentative D call: TRBD1 (5 bases). The CDR3 is 14 residues long. Trimming cost V 8 bases and J 3 bases, with 13 bases left between them. Germline V gives CDR1 ENHRY, CDR2 SYGVKD. The CDR3 is CAIGRVADTGELFF. The CDR3 DNA reads as TGTGCCATCGGCAGGGTGGCGGACACCGGGGAGCTGTTTTTT.

The chain couples TRBV4-3 to TRBJ1-2; D gene ambiguous. Per the germline V gene, CDR1 is LGHNA and CDR2 is YSLEER. The CDR3 runs to 15 residues. V lost 1 base to trimming and J lost 4 bases, with 13 bases between them. CDR3 nucleotides: TGCGCCAGCAGCCAAGTCGAGGGTGCAGCCTATGGCTACACCTTC. It specifies CASSQVEGAAYGYTF.